Following are 26 T cell receptor beta chains from one sample sequenced in a study of T cell responses to AZD1222 COVID-19 vaccine. Data came from immunoSEQ multiplex PCR; TCRdb stores just in-frame clones and leaves some out. This sample has 95,000 to 150,000 clones; under 90% occur once, and the top ten carry nearly 4.5%. Here the sequenced sample was peripheral blood, taken on day 0 of AZD1222 vaccination. These receptors were taken from an adult in good health.

This rearrangement joins TRBV7-9 to TRBJ1-5, with D maybe TRBD1 (5 bases). Germline loops: CDR1 SEHNR, CDR2 FQNEAQ (reference sequence). This CDR3 has 14 residues. V lost 4 bases and J 0 bases, leaving 7 bases between the germline ends. CDR3 DNA: TGTGCCAGCAGCTCGGGACTTAGCAATCAGCCCCAGCATTTT. Its protein product is CASSSGLSNQPQHF.

V usage is TRBV6-5 and J usage is TRBJ2-3; 9 bases are a match to TRBD2. Germline CDR1 is MNHEY and CDR2 is SVGAGI. After removal of 8 bases from V and 5 bases from J, the junction contained 5 bases not matched to a gene. The CDR3 runs 13 residues. The CDR3 is CASQRGVGDTQYF. CDR3 bases: TGTGCCAGCCAGCGGGGGGTGGGAGATACGCAGTATTTT.

This chain links TRBV2 with TRBJ1-4; D is possibly TRBD1 (6 bases). CDR1 and CDR2 from the germline V gene are SNHLY and FYNNEI. This CDR3 spans 15 amino acids. V was clipped by 5 bases and J by 5 bases, with 15 bases between them. In nucleotides, the CDR3 is TGTGCCAGCAGTCCGACAGGCCTAGGGAATGAAAAACTGTTTTTT. It encodes CASSPTGLGNEKLFF.

The rearrangement joins TRBV28 to TRBJ1-2; D remains ambiguous. The CDR3 has 9 residues. CDR1 MDHEN and CDR2 SYDVKM come from the germline V gene. Trimming removed 10 bases at V and 8 bases at J, with 8 bases between. As DNA, the CDR3 is TGTGCCACCCCCGGGGGCTACACCTTC. Protein sequence: CATPGGYTF.

V and J are TRBV19 and TRBJ2-4; 7 nucleotides match TRBD1. The CDR3 totals 14 residues. The V and J ends lost 7 bases and 8 bases, in that order; junction bases with no gene match: 11. Germline V gives CDR1 LNHDA, CDR2 SQIVND (reference sequence). CDR3 amino acids: CASTTGVARDIQYF. For the CDR3, the DNA is TGTGCCAGTACCACAGGGGTGGCCAGGGACATTCAGTACTTC.

The gene calls are TRBV6-6 and TRBJ1-1; D gene uncertain. The length of the CDR3 is 14 residues. Germline-derived CDR1 and CDR2 are MNHNY and SVGAGI (reference sequence). V was shortened by 6 bases and J by 1 base, with 12 bases between the two germline ends. CDR3 bases: TGTGCCAGCAGCCACTCGGGAAAGAACACTGAAGCTTTCTTT. Translating it yields CASSHSGKNTEAFF.

The chain recombines TRBV6-6 with TRBJ1-2; 9 bases align to TRBD1. The germline V gene has CDR1 MNHNY and CDR2 SVGAGI (reference sequence). Trimming removed 5 bases from V and 6 bases from J; junction bases left unmatched: 13. The CDR3 spans 16 residues. This CDR3 reads CASSLTPGTGHHGYTF. Here the CDR3 DNA reads TGTGCCAGCAGTCTAACCCCCGGGACAGGGCATCATGGCTACACCTTC.

V and J are TRBV27 and TRBJ2-7; D tentatively fits TRBD1 or TRBD2 (6 bases each). V gave up 6 bases and J gave up 4 bases, with 19 bases separating them. Per germline, CDR1 MNHEY and CDR2 SMNVEV (reference sequence). This CDR3 has 15 residues. CDR3 protein: CASSLVGAGLYEQYF. CDR3 bases: TGTGCCAGCAGCCTTGTGGGGGCGGGATTATACGAGCAGTACTTC.

The rearrangement uses TRBV5-1 and TRBJ1-1, with D possibly matching TRBD1 (5 bases). Per germline, CDR1 SGHRS and CDR2 YFSETQ. This CDR3 region has 14 residues. Trimming left V 1 base short and J 1 base short, with 8 bases between. The CDR3 DNA sequence: TGCGCCAGCAGCTTGACAGGACCGAACACTGAAGCTTTCTTT. Encoded protein: CASSLTGPNTEAFF.

J is TRBJ1-2 and V is TRBV7-8; D may be TRBD1 (5 bases). The CDR3 spans 14 residues. Deletions cut 5 bases from V and 4 bases from J, with 14 bases between. Germline V gene sequence: CDR1 SGHVS, CDR2 FQNEAQ. CDR3 sequence: CASSKATESYGYTF. CDR3 in DNA: TGTGCCAGCAGCAAAGCGACAGAGAGCTATGGCTACACCTTC.

The chain carries TRBV23-1 and TRBJ2-7; perhaps TRBD1 as D (5 bases). TRBV23-1 qualifies as an ORF whose function is uncertain. The CDR3 covers 13 residues. V was trimmed by 0 bases and J by 2 bases, leaving 5 bases between them. CDR3: CASSQSDTYEQYF. The CDR3 DNA sequence: TGCGCCAGCAGTCAATCGGACACCTACGAGCAGTACTTC.

The chain joins TRBV30 to TRBJ1-3; D not certain. The germline V and J ends were trimmed by 0 bases and 0 bases, with 6 bases remaining between them. The CDR3 has 14 amino acids. The germline CDR1 and CDR2 sequences are GTSNPN and SVGIG (reference sequence). This CDR3 reads CAWSVLISGNTIYF. The CDR3 DNA follows: TGTGCCTGGAGTGTACTGATCTCTGGAAACACCATATATTTT.

V gene TRBV6-5 combines with J gene TRBJ2-5, with a tentative D call TRBD2 (6 bases). V dropped 2 bases and J dropped 5 bases, with 15 bases sitting between them. CDR1 and CDR2 (germline): MNHEY, SVGAGI. The CDR3 runs to 15 residues. The CDR3 DNA sequence: TGTGCCAGCAGTTACGGGGTTGGGGGGATTGAGACCCAGTACTTC. Amino acids: CASSYGVGGIETQYF.

The chain employs TRBV6-1 and TRBJ2-5; TRBD2 matches 10 bases. V trimming: 6 bases; J trimming: 2 bases; junction bases outside the gene matches: 6. The length of the CDR3 is 15 residues. Germline loops: CDR1 MNHNS, CDR2 SASEGT. Written as DNA, the CDR3 is TGTGCCAGCAGGCCGGCAGCGGGAGGGCAAGAGACCCAGTACTTC. It is translated as CASRPAAGGQETQYF.

The chain joins TRBV19 to TRBJ1-2, with 12 bases that match TRBD1. This CDR3 contains 15 residues. CDR1 and CDR2 from the germline V gene are LNHDA and SQIVND (reference sequence). V was pared by 4 bases and J by 4 bases, with 4 bases of the junction left unmatched. The CDR3 sequence: CASSKGQGAAYGYTF. CDR3 coding DNA: TGTGCCAGTAGTAAGGGACAGGGGGCTGCCTATGGCTACACCTTC.

The V call is TRBV2, the J call TRBJ1-2, with D uncertain. V shed 3 bases and J shed 2 bases, with 16 bases lying between them. The CDR3 loop spans 16 amino acids. Looked up from germline, CDR1 is SNHLY and CDR2 is FYNNEI. For the CDR3, the DNA is TGTGCCAGCAGTGATTCTTATAGGAACCGAAACTATGGCTACACCTTC. As protein: CASSDSYRNRNYGYTF.

The chain is built from TRBV19 and TRBJ2-3; 11 nucleotides match TRBD2. The germline V gene has CDR1 LNHDA and CDR2 SQIVND (reference sequence). V lost 1 base and J lost 6; bases outside the gene matches: 6. The CDR3 runs to 16 residues. CDR3 nucleotides: TGTGCCAGTAGTATAGCCGGGACTAGCGGCCAGGATACGCAGTATTTT. Encoded protein: CASSIAGTSGQDTQYF.

V is TRBV5-1 and J is TRBJ2-5; the match to TRBD2 covers 12 bases. The CDR3 consists of 17 residues. In germline, CDR1 is SGHRS, CDR2 YFSETQ. Trimming took 4 bases from V and 5 from J; bases not matched to a gene: 12. The CDR3 spells CASSLSVTSGSGETQYF. In DNA form, the CDR3 reads TGCGCCAGCAGCCTGTCGGTGACTAGCGGGAGTGGCGAGACCCAGTACTTC.

This clone showed up just once. The chain links TRBV12-3 or TRBV12-4 to TRBJ1-6, with unresolved D. CDR3 length: 10 residues. V was cut by 11 bases and J by 11 bases, with 10 bases left in between. For the CDR3, the DNA is TGTGCCCCCCGAGGTACACCCCTCCACTTT. It encodes CAPRGTPLHF.

Only a few counts were recorded for this clone. The chain uses TRBV6-1 and TRBJ2-5; D is undetermined. The CDR3 has 14 residues. CDR1 is MNHNS and CDR2 is SASEGT in the germline V gene. Between the trimmed V and J ends, which lost 2 bases and 3 bases, there was a span of 10 bases. CDR3 in DNA: TGTGCCAGCAGTGAATGGGCCTTTAAAGAGACCCAGTACTTC. It yields the protein CASSEWAFKETQYF.

The chain combines TRBV6-5 with TRBJ1-2, with a possible D match to TRBD1 (5 bases). The CDR3 is 11 amino acids. The germline gives CDR1 MNHEY, CDR2 SVGAGI. V was trimmed by 5 bases and J by 4 bases, leaving 5 bases between them. As DNA, the CDR3 is TGTGCCAGCAGTAGGGGCTATGGCTACACCTTC. Translated: CASSRGYGYTF.

This chain uses TRBV27 with TRBJ1-5; D ambiguous. CDR3 length: 14 amino acids. V was shortened by 2 bases and J by 4 bases, with 9 bases between the two germline ends. Germline CDR1 is MNHEY and CDR2 is SMNVEV (reference sequence). The CDR3 here is CASSLGFGNQPQHF. CDR3 bases: TGTGCCAGCAGTTTAGGCTTCGGGAATCAGCCCCAGCATTTT.

The genes are TRBV28 and TRBJ1-5; TRBD1 matches 7 bases. V lost 6 bases, J lost 1 base, and 3 bases stayed unmatched. The CDR3 covers 14 residues. CDR1 MDHEN and CDR2 SYDVKM come from the germline V gene. The CDR3 DNA sequence: TGTGCCAGCAGCGAGGGACAGAGCAATCAGCCCCAGCATTTT. Amino acids: CASSEGQSNQPQHF.

The chain carries TRBV10-3 and TRBJ2-2; the match to TRBD1 covers 9 bases. The V gene's germline CDR1 is ENHRY and CDR2 SYGVKD. V lost 5 bases to trimming and J lost 2 bases; unmatched junction nucleotides: 9. The CDR3 sequence is 17 residues long. The CDR3 reads CAISPGGQGENTGELFF. The CDR3 nucleotides are TGTGCCATCAGTCCCGGGGGACAGGGAGAAAACACCGGGGAGCTGTTTTTT.

The V call is TRBV14, the J call TRBJ1-6; D remains ambiguous. The ends were cut back, 1 base at V and 5 bases at J, with 12 bases in the middle. Germline lookup yields CDR1 SGHDN and CDR2 FVKESK. This CDR3 contains 16 residues. This chain's CDR3 is CASSQGLVRDNSPLHF. CDR3 bases: TGTGCCAGCAGCCAAGGATTGGTTAGGGATAATTCACCCCTCCACTTT.

The chain links TRBV30 to TRBJ2-7, with D perhaps matching TRBD1 (6 bases). The CDR3 runs to 17 residues. V was clipped by 4 bases and J by 2 bases, with 24 bases between them. Germline CDR1 is GTSNPN and CDR2 is SVGIG (reference sequence). For the CDR3, the DNA is TGTGCCTGGATGGTAGGGTGGGGGCAGGGAGTCACCTACGAGCAGTACTTC. This gives the protein CAWMVGWGQGVTYEQYF.